This is a list of T cell receptor beta chains from one sample in a study of cytomegalovirus exposure and HLA in healthy donors. Repertoires were generated with immunoSEQ multiplex PCR, while TCRdb's copy carries only in-frame clones and drops some. The table has some 110,000 clones, approximately 70% seen once. Input material: PBMCs. The receptor set was obtained from a woman in her 30s in good health and CMV-seronegative. Both conserved end residues are part of each CDR3. Fields, in order: clone size, D gene, V gene, J gene, CDR3 DNA, CDR3 protein. A D gene is named only where the DNA matches it firmly. Size tells how often a clone was seen (once, few, many) or the class of an expanded clone, and some rows leave it out.

once	TRBD1	TRBV15	TRBJ1-1	TGTGCCACCAGCAGAGATTTTTTCGGAGGACAGGGAGTCACTGAAGCTTTCTTT	CATSRDFFGGQGVTEAFF
.	TRBD1	TRBV10-3	TRBJ1-1	TGTGCCATCAGGGGACAGGTCCCCAACACTGAAGCTTTCTTT	CAIRGQVPNTEAFF
.	TRBD2	TRBV5-4	TRBJ2-7	TGTGCCAGCAGCCCGGGACTAGCGGCCTACGAGCAGTACTTC	CASSPGLAAYEQYF
few	.	TRBV18	TRBJ2-7	TGTGCCAGCTCACCCAGGGAAACCTACGAGCAGTACTTC	CASSPRETYEQYF
.	.	TRBV13	TRBJ2-7	TGTGCCAGCAGCCTCAGGGGTCGCAACGAGCAGTACTTC	CASSLRGRNEQYF
few	.	TRBV14	TRBJ2-6	TGTGCCAGCAGCCAAGGTTCATCTGGGGCCAACGTCCTGACTTTC	CASSQGSSGANVLTF
.	.	TRBV6-1	TRBJ1-6	TGTGCCAGCAGTGTCCTCGGGAGCTCCTATAATTCACCCCTCCACTTT	CASSVLGSSYNSPLHF
few	TRBD2	TRBV19	TRBJ2-1	TGTGCCAGCAGTGTGGGCGGGAGCTCCTACAATGAGCAGTTCTTC	CASSVGGSSYNEQFF
.	.	TRBV5-1	TRBJ2-1	TGCGCCAGCAGCCTAGACAATGAGCAGTTCTTC	CASSLDNEQFF
.	.	TRBV10-3	TRBJ2-5	TGTGCCATCAGGTACAGGGACCAAGAGACCCAGTACTTC	CAIRYRDQETQYF
few	.	TRBV7-9	TRBJ1-2	TGTGCCAGCACACCTGGGGAGGGTGGATCTGGCTACACCTTC	CASTPGEGGSGYTF
.	.	TRBV29-1	TRBJ1-1	TGCAGCGCCAAACGGAGCGGTGCTGAAGCTTTCTTT	CSAKRSGAEAFF
.	.	TRBV30	TRBJ1-4	TGTGCCTGGAGTTTGGCTACAGGTTTCTATGAAAAACTGTTTTTT	CAWSLATGFYEKLFF
.	.	TRBV6-5	TRBJ1-1	TGTGCCAGCAGTTACTTTCCGGGGGGAGAGGGTACTGAAGCTTTCTTT	CASSYFPGGEGTEAFF
.	.	TRBV7-8	TRBJ2-3	TGTGCCAGCAGCCTTAGAGGGGGTGTGACAGATACGCAGTATTTT	CASSLRGGVTDTQYF
.	.	TRBV6-1	TRBJ1-5	TGTGCCAGCACCATTAGCAATCAGCCCCAGCATTTT	CASTISNQPQHF
.	.	TRBV9	TRBJ2-2	TGTGCCAGCAGCGTAGATTTCATTAACACCGGGGAGCTGTTTTTT	CASSVDFINTGELFF
few	.	TRBV6-5	TRBJ1-2	TGTGCCATCAAACGGGGAAGAGAGAACTATGGCTACACCTTC	CAIKRGRENYGYTF
.	TRBD1	TRBV7-9	TRBJ1-1	TGTGCCAGCAGCAGACAGGGTCTCGCTGAAGCTTTCTTT	CASSRQGLAEAFF
.	TRBD2	TRBV6-8	TRBJ2-1	TGTGCCAGCATCGTGGTCGGACTAGCGCCTTACAATGAGCAGTTCTTC	CASIVVGLAPYNEQFF